These 27 T cell receptor beta chains came from one sample sequenced in a study of technical replicates of blood from a handful of donors. Clones were read by immunoSEQ multiplex PCR, and TCRdb kept only the in-frame ones, dropping some. The data show some 70,000 clones, 95% to 97% seen once. Material for sequencing was T cells isolated from PBMCs. These receptor sequences come from a human donor in good health.

This chain links TRBV7-9 with TRBJ1-2; D gene ambiguous. This CDR3 comprises 14 residues. Looked up from germline, CDR1 is SEHNR and CDR2 is FQNEAQ (reference sequence). The germline V and J ends were trimmed by 5 bases and 2 bases, with 12 bases remaining between them. The CDR3 protein is CASSPEDGNYGYTF. For the CDR3, the DNA is TGTGCCAGCAGCCCGGAGGACGGAAACTATGGCTACACCTTC.

The chain is built from TRBV27 and TRBJ1-2; TRBD1 might be the D (6 bases). Germline CDR1 MNHEY, CDR2 SMNVEV (reference sequence). The CDR3 covers 13 residues. V was trimmed by 5 bases and J by 9 bases, leaving 16 bases between them. CDR3 residues: CASSQTTGGSYTF. CDR3 sequence (DNA): TGTGCCAGCAGTCAAACGACAGGAGGAAGCTACACCTTC.

This sequence joins TRBV11-2 and TRBJ2-3; 8 nucleotides align to TRBD2. Trimming took 1 base from V and 2 from J; bases not matched to a gene: 2. The CDR3 is made up of 15 amino acids. Germline V gene lookup returns CDR1 SGHAT and CDR2 FQNNGV. This CDR3 is CASSLAGGPTDTQYF. CDR3 in DNA: TGTGCCAGCAGCTTAGCGGGAGGGCCCACAGATACGCAGTATTTT.

This chain links TRBV19 with TRBJ1-1, with D perhaps TRBD1 (6 bases). Germline loops: CDR1 LNHDA, CDR2 SQIVND (reference sequence). The CDR3 consists of 14 residues. Between the trimmed V and J ends, which lost 2 bases and 0 bases, there was a span of 7 bases. CDR3 protein: CASSIWGLNTEAFF. The CDR3 nucleotides are TGTGCCAGTAGTATATGGGGGCTGAACACTGAAGCTTTCTTT. The full variable domain, its missing parts supplied by reference TRBV19 and TRBJ1-1, is DGGITQSPKYLFRKEGQNVTLSCEQNLNHDAMYWYRQDPGQGLRLIYYSQIVNDFQKGDIAEGYSVSREKKESFPLTVTSAQKNPTAFYLCASSIWGLNTEAFFGQGTRLTVV.

The chain couples TRBV5-1 to TRBJ1-2; D is uncertain. Trimming took 4 bases from V and 4 from J, leaving 11 bases between them. The CDR3 extends over 13 amino acids. Germline V gene data show CDR1 as SGHRS and CDR2 as YFSETQ. CDR3 sequence reads: CASSITEFYGYTF. In DNA, the CDR3 is TGCGCCAGCAGCATTACAGAATTCTATGGCTACACCTTC.

V and J are TRBV29-1 and TRBJ1-1; TRBD1 is a possible D gene (5 bases). In germline, CDR1 is SQVTM, CDR2 ANQGSEA. V was clipped by 5 bases and J by 1 base, with 11 bases between them. The CDR3 contains 13 residues. CDR3 sequence: CSVSWGANTEAFF. The CDR3 nucleotides are TGCAGCGTTTCCTGGGGCGCGAACACTGAAGCTTTCTTT.

This clone was seen just once. V and J are TRBV7-9 and TRBJ2-7; 8 positions agree with TRBD1. CDR1 and CDR2 (germline): SEHNR, FQNEAQ (reference sequence). V gave up 4 bases and J gave up 0 bases; unmatched junction bases: 11. The CDR3 is 17 amino acids. CDR3 DNA: TGTGCCAGCAGCTCCCTGCCAGGACAGGGCCACTCCTACGAGCAGTACTTC. Its protein product is CASSSLPGQGHSYEQYF. The variable domain in full, with the rest retrieved from reference TRBV7-9 and TRBJ2-7, is DTGVSQNPRHKITKRGQNVTFRCDPISEHNRLYWYRQTLGQGPEFLTYFQNEAQLEKSRLLSDRFSAERPKGSFSTLEIQRTEQGDSAMYLCASSSLPGQGHSYEQYFGPGTRLTVT.

V usage is TRBV19 and J usage is TRBJ1-2; 7 bases fit TRBD1. The CDR3 extends over 19 amino acids. Trimming took 3 bases from V and 5 from J; bases not matched to a gene: 21. The germline CDR1 and CDR2 sequences are LNHDA and SQIVND (reference sequence). In nucleotides, the CDR3 is TGTGCCAGTAGTATTGATCCTCGACAGGGACTTGTCTCGCGGTATGGCTACACCTTC. The encoded protein is CASSIDPRQGLVSRYGYTF.

This chain joins TRBV25-1 and TRBJ1-3; D gene ambiguous. Trimming removed 6 bases at V and 1 base at J, with 13 bases between. This CDR3 has 15 amino acids. Germline V CDR1 and CDR2: MGHDK, SYGVNS. The CDR3: CASRPRTESGNTIYF. CDR3 coding DNA: TGTGCCAGCAGGCCCAGGACTGAATCTGGAAACACCATATATTTT.

The rearrangement uses TRBV11-2 and TRBJ2-5; D is possibly TRBD2 (5 bases). Trimming pared 4 bases from V and 1 base from J, leaving 16 bases between. This CDR3 has 16 amino acids. Germline CDR1 is SGHAT and CDR2 is FQNNGV. The CDR3 coding sequence is TGTGCCAGCAGCTGGGCCTTGAGGGAAATCCAAGAGACCCAGTACTTC. Protein sequence: CASSWALREIQETQYF. The whole variable domain, filled in from reference TRBV11-2 and TRBJ2-5, reads EAGVAQSPRYKIIEKRQSVAFWCNPISGHATLYWYQQILGQGPKLLIQFQNNGVVDDSQLPKDRFSAERLKGVDSTLKIQPAKLEDSAVYLCASSWALREIQETQYFGPGTRLLVL.

The V gene is TRBV6-4, the J gene TRBJ2-3, with TRBD2 matching 7 bases. Germline V gene lookup returns CDR1 MRHNA and CDR2 SNTAGT. This CDR3 is built from 13 residues. V lost 3 bases, J lost 3 bases, and 0 bases stayed unmatched. In DNA form, the CDR3 reads TGTGCCAGCAGTGAGCGGGAGACAGATACGCAGTATTTT. Amino acid sequence: CASSERETDTQYF.

In regard to this clone: A junction end diverges from the germline sequence, so it may reflect a read error. J is TRBJ1-3 and V is TRBV2; no reliable D call. This CDR3 is 16 amino acids long. The germline V gene encodes CDR1 SNHLY and CDR2 FYNNEI. DNA for the CDR3: TGTGCCAGCAGGGAAGTTACAGTGCCCTCTGGAAACACCATATATTTT. Protein product: CASREVTVPSGNTIYF. The full variable domain, its missing parts supplied by reference TRBV2 and TRBJ1-3, is EPEVTQTPSHQVTQMGQEVILRCVPISNHLYFYWYRQILGQKVEFLVSFYNNEISEKSEIFDDQFSVERPDGSNFTLKIRSTKLEDSAMYFCASREVTVPSGNTIYFGEGSWLTVV.

The V and J genes are TRBV30 and TRBJ2-7; 10 nucleotides match TRBD2. The CDR3 is 15 residues long. The V and J ends lost 4 bases and 3 bases, in that order; junction bases with no gene match: 9. Looked up from germline, CDR1 is GTSNPN and CDR2 is SVGIG (reference sequence). In nucleotides, the CDR3 is TGTGCCTGGAACCCCAGACTAGCGGGCAACTACGAGCAGTACTTC. It encodes CAWNPRLAGNYEQYF.

V is TRBV13 and J is TRBJ1-1, with no clear D. Germline V lookup: CDR1 PRHDT, CDR2 FYEKMQ (reference sequence). The CDR3 runs 17 residues. V was shortened by 1 base and J by 7 bases, with 22 bases between the two germline ends. The CDR3 DNA follows: TGTGCCAGCAGCTTAGATATAAACGGGGAACCACTCGGTGAAGCTTTCTTT. This gives the protein CASSLDINGEPLGEAFF.

The V gene is TRBV7-9, the J gene TRBJ1-1, with D possibly being TRBD1 (6 bases). Germline values: CDR1 SEHNR, CDR2 FQNEAQ (reference sequence). The V gene lost 5 bases and the J gene lost 3 bases, with 19 bases spanning the gap. The CDR3 length is 16 residues. In DNA form, the CDR3 reads TGTGCCAGCAGCCCAAAGGTTGGAGGGGGGGACACTGAAGCTTTCTTT. Translated, it gives CASSPKVGGGDTEAFF.

V gene TRBV21-1 combines with J gene TRBJ1-5; TRBD1 reflects the table's D call only, with no check against the DNA. TRBV21-1 is flagged as a pseudogene. This CDR3 has 15 residues. CDR3 bases: TGTGCCAGCAGCAAAGGACAGGGACGCAATCAGCCCCAGCATTTT. Translation gives CASSKGQGRNQPQHF.

The chain joins TRBV2 to TRBJ2-7, with 7 bases aligning to TRBD1. This CDR3 is built from 14 residues. The V gene's germline CDR1 is SNHLY and CDR2 FYNNEI. J gave up 12 bases and V 7 bases, and 18 bases lay outside the gene matches. CDR3 sequence: CASIIAVSWTGWYF. The CDR3 region has the DNA TGTGCCAGCATCATCGCGGTATCTTGGACAGGTTGGTACTTC.

The J gene is TRBJ2-3, the V gene TRBV4-2, with a tentative D call TRBD2 (5 bases). Between the trimmed V and J ends, which lost 0 bases and 0 bases, there was a span of 19 bases. The germline V gene encodes CDR1 LGHNA and CDR2 YNFKEQ. The CDR3 length is 19 residues. CDR3 residues: CASSQDPKSAGVSTDTQYF. The CDR3 nucleotides are TGTGCCAGCAGCCAAGATCCTAAGTCTGCGGGCGTTAGCACAGATACGCAGTATTTT.

The chain recombines TRBV30 with TRBJ2-3; TRBD2 matches 9 bases. The junction had 20 bases not matched to a gene; V was cut back by 1 base and J by 0 bases. Germline CDR1 reads GTSNPN; CDR2 reads SVGIG (reference sequence). The CDR3 is 21 amino acids. The CDR3 protein is CAWSGVRASGTLHTSTDTQYF. CDR3 DNA sequence: TGTGCCTGGAGTGGTGTAAGGGCTAGCGGGACCCTCCATACTAGCACAGATACGCAGTATTTT. Variable domain in full (rest from reference TRBV30 and TRBJ2-3): SQTIHQWPATLVQPVGSPLSLECTVEGTSNPNLYWYRQAAGRGLQLLFYSVGIGQISSEVPQNLSASRPQDRQFILSSKKLLLSDSGFYLCAWSGVRASGTLHTSTDTQYFGPGTRLTVL.

The J gene is TRBJ2-3, the V gene TRBV7-2; maybe TRBD2 (5 bases). Germline CDR1 reads SGHTA; CDR2 reads FQGNSA. Deletions cut 7 bases from V and 0 bases from J, with 14 bases between. This CDR3 region has 15 residues. The CDR3 DNA follows: TGTGCCAGCACCCCGGAGAGGGCTAGCACAGATACGCAGTATTTT. Protein sequence: CASTPERASTDTQYF.

The chain links TRBV27 to TRBJ2-7; unclear D gene. From germline, CDR1 is MNHEY and CDR2 SMNVEV (reference sequence). The CDR3 loop spans 14 amino acids. The V and J ends lost 3 bases and 3 bases respectively, with 12 bases between them. CDR3 nucleotide sequence: TGTGCCAGCAGTTTCAAAAAGAGAATCTACGAGCAGTACTTC. This translates into CASSFKKRIYEQYF.

This chain joins TRBV4-3 and TRBJ2-3, with TRBD2 matching 7 bases. CDR3 length: 15 amino acids. Germline CDR1 is LGHNA and CDR2 is YSLEER. J gave up 2 bases and V 4 bases, and 6 bases lay outside the gene matches. In DNA form, the CDR3 reads TGCGCCAGCAGCCCCGGGGGAGGGTCCACAGATACGCAGTATTTT. Amino acids: CASSPGGGSTDTQYF.

Here the CDR3 DNA reads TGTGCCATCAGTACACCGGGACAGGGTTTCTACGAGCAGTACTTC. Its translation: CAISTPGQGFYEQYF. The chain joins TRBV10-3 to TRBJ2-7, with 9 nucleotides matching TRBD1. From germline, CDR1 is ENHRY and CDR2 SYGVKD. Trimming took 5 bases from V and 3 from J; bases not matched to a gene: 8. The CDR3 totals 15 residues.

This clone was recorded once. This chain joins TRBV4-1 and TRBJ2-7; no clear D gene. Germline CDR1 MGHRA, CDR2 YSYEKL. The CDR3 length is 15 residues. The ends were cut back, 0 bases at V and 2 bases at J, with 11 bases in the middle. CDR3 DNA sequence: TGCGCCAGCAGCCAAGAGCGAAGTGGAGCCTACGAGCAGTACTTC. Translating gives CASSQERSGAYEQYF.

This chain joins TRBV2 and TRBJ1-5, with D perhaps matching TRBD1 (6 bases). The CDR3 totals 15 residues. Trimming pared 7 bases from V and 6 bases from J, leaving 19 bases between. The germline gives CDR1 SNHLY, CDR2 FYNNEI. The CDR3 region has the DNA TGTGCCAGCACCGAAGGGGGGGGGCGCGGTCAGCCCCAGCATTTT. As protein: CASTEGGGRGQPQHF. Looking up the rest from reference TRBV2 and TRBJ1-5 gives the full variable domain: EPEVTQTPSHQVTQMGQEVILRCVPISNHLYFYWYRQILGQKVEFLVSFYNNEISEKSEIFDDQFSVERPDGSNFTLKIRSTKLEDSAMYFCASTEGGGRGQPQHFGDGTRLSIL.

The chain combines TRBV7-8 with TRBJ1-1; no clear D. The germline CDR1 and CDR2 sequences are SGHVS and FQNEAQ. The V and J ends lost 3 bases and 1 base respectively, with 6 bases between them. The CDR3 is 13 residues long. The CDR3 sequence: CASSFTENTEAFF. DNA for the CDR3: TGTGCCAGCAGCTTCACAGAGAACACTGAAGCTTTCTTT. The whole variable domain, filled in from reference TRBV7-8 and TRBJ1-1, reads GAGVSQSPRYKVAKRGQDVALRCDPISGHVSLFWYQQALGQGPEFLTYFQNEAQLDKSGLPSDRFFAERPEGSVSTLKIQRTQQEDSAVYLCASSFTENTEAFFGQGTRLTVV.

The chain carries TRBV5-4 and TRBJ2-3; unclear D gene. The V gene's germline CDR1 is SGHNT and CDR2 YYREEE (reference sequence). The CDR3 has 14 amino acids. The ends were cut back, 2 bases at V and 0 bases at J, with 7 bases in the middle. The CDR3 DNA reads TGTGCCAGCAGCTTCTACAGAAGCACAGATACGCAGTATTTT. Protein sequence: CASSFYRSTDTQYF.